This section outlines one TCR beta chain sequence together with its context. This sample stems from a study of blood T cell repertoires in COVID-19. Study at large: PBMCs, B-cell-depleted T cells, or T cells provided the cDNA or gDNA that made up the material.

Germline V gene data show CDR1 as KGHDR and CDR2 as SFDVKD. The CDR3 covers 15 residues. Trimming cost V 4 bases and J 6 bases, with 14 bases left between them. The data were produced by immunoSEQ multiplex PCR, yet TCRdb's version contains in-frame clones alone and is incomplete. The table records some 530,000 clones, less than 90% of them present only once. Sequenced: PBMCs or T cells enriched from blood (not recorded which). The V and J genes are TRBV24-1 and TRBJ2-2; D might be TRBD2 (6 bases). This TCR was recovered from a woman aged 55-75 years who had recovered from COVID-19. Here the CDR3 DNA reads TGTGCCACCAGTGAAGAACTAGCTCCTTCCGGGGAGCTGTTTTTT. Its translation is CATSEELAPSGELFF.